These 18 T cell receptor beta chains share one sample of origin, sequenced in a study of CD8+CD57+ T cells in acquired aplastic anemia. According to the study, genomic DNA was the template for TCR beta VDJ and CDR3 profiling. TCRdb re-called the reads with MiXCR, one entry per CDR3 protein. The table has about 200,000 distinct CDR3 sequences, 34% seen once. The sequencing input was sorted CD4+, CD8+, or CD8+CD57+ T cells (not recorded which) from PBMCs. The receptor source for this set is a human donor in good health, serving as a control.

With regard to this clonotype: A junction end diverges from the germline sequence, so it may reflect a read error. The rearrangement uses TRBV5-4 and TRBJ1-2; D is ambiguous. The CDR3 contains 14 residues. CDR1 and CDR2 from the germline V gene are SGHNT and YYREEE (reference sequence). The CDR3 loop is CPSSLAGASIGYTF. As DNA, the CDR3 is TGTCCCAGCAGCTTGGCGGGCGCGTCTATTGGCTACACCTTC. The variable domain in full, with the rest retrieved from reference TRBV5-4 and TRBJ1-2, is ETGVTQSPTHLIKTRGQQVTLRCSSQSGHNTVSWYQQALGQGPQFIFQYYREEENGRGNFPPRFSGLQFPNYSSELNVNALELDDSALYLCPSSLAGASIGYTFGSGTRLTVV.

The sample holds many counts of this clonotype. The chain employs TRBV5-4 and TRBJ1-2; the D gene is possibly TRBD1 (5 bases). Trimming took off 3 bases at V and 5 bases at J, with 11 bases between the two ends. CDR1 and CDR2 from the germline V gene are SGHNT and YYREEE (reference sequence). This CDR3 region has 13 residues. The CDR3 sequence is CASSYDSQYGYTF. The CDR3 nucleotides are TGTGCCAGCAGCTATGACAGTCAATATGGCTACACCTTC.

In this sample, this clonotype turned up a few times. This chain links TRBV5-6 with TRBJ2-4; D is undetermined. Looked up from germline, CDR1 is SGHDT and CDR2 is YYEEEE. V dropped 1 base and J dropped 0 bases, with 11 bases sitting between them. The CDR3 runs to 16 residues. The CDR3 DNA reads TGTGCCAGCAGCTTGTATAGGAATCTAGCCAAAAACATTCAGTACTTC. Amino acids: CASSLYRNLAKNIQYF.

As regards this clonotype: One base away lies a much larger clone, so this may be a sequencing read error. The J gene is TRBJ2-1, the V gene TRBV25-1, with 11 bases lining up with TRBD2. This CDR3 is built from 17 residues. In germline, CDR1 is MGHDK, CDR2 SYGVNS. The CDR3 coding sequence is TGTGCCAGCAGTGTCTTTGGGTCCGGGACTAGCGGAAATGGGCAGTTCTTC. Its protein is CASSVFGSGTSGNGQFF.

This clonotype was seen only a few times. Here the CDR3 reads CAWSGNNYGYTF. DNA of the CDR3: TGTGCCTGGAGTGGCAATAACTATGGCTACACCTTC. The chain is built from TRBV30 and TRBJ1-2, with D unresolved. Germline V gene data show CDR1 as GTSNPN and CDR2 as SVGIG (reference sequence). V lost 1 base, J lost 1 base, and 4 bases lay in between. CDR3 size: 12 residues.

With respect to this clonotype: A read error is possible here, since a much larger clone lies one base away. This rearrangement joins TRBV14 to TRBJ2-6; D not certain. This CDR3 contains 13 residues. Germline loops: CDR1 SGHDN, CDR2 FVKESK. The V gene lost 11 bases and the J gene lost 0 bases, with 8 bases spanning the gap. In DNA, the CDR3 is TGTGCCGGCCGCCCCTCTGGGGCCAACGTCCTGACTTTC. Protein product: CAGRPSGANVLTF.

This CDR3 reads CASSLARVSDTQYF. As DNA, the CDR3 is TGCGCCAGCAGCTTGGCTAGAGTTTCGGATACGCAGTATTTT. The V gene is TRBV5-1, the J gene TRBJ2-3, with D unresolved. This CDR3 region has 14 residues. V lost 0 bases and J lost 6, with 11 bases in between. CDR1 and CDR2 (germline): SGHRS, YFSETQ.

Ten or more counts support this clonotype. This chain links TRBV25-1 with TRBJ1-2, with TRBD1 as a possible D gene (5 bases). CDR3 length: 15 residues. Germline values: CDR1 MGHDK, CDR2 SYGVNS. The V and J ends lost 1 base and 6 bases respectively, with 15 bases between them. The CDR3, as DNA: TGTGCCAGCAGTGAATCCTCTTTAGCAGGGCATGGCTACACCTTC. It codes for CASSESSLAGHGYTF.

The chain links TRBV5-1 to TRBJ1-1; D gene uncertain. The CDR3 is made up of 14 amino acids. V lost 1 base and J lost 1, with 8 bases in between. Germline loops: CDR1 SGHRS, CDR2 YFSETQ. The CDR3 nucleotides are TGCGCCAGCAGCTTGATGTGGACGAACACTGAAGCTTTCTTT. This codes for CASSLMWTNTEAFF.

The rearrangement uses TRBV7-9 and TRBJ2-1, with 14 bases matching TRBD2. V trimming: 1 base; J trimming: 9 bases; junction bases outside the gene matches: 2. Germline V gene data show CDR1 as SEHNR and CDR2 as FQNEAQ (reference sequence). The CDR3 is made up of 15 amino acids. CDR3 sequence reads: CASSLEGLAGVEQFF. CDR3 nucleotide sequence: TGTGCCAGCAGCTTAGAGGGACTAGCGGGAGTTGAGCAGTTCTTC.

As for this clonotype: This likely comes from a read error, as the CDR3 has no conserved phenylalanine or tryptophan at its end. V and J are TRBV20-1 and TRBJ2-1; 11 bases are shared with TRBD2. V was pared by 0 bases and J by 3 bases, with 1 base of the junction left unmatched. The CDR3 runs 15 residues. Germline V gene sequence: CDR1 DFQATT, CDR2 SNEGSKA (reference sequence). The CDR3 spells CSARELAGDYNEQFL. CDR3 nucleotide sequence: TGCAGTGCTAGAGAACTAGCGGGAGACTACAATGAGCAGTTCCTC.

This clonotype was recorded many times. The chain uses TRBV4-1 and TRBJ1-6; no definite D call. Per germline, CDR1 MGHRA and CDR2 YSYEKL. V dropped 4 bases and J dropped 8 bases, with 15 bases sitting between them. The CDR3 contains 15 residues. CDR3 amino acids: CASSPEQQFHSPLHF. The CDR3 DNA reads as TGCGCCAGCAGCCCAGAACAGCAGTTTCATTCACCCCTCCACTTT.

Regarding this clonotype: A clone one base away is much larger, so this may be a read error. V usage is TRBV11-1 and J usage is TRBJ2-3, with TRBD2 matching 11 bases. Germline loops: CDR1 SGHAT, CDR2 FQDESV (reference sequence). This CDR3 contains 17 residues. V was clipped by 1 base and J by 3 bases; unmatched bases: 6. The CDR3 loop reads CASSLGLSGRATDTQYF. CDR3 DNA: TGTGCCAGCAGCTTAGGGCTTAGCGGGAGGGCGACAGATACGCAGTATTTT.

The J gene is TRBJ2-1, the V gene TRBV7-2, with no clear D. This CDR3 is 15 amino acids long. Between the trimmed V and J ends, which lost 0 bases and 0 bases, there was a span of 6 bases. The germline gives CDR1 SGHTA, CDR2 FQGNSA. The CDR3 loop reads CASSLARHSYNEQFF. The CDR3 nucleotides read TGTGCCAGCAGCTTAGCGCGACACTCCTACAATGAGCAGTTCTTC.

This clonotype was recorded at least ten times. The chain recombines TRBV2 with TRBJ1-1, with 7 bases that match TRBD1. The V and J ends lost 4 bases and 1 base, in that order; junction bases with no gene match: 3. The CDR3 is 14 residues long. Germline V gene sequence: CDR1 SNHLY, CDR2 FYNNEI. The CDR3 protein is CASSVWDRNTEAFF. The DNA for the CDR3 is TGTGCCAGCAGTGTTTGGGACAGGAACACTGAAGCTTTCTTT.

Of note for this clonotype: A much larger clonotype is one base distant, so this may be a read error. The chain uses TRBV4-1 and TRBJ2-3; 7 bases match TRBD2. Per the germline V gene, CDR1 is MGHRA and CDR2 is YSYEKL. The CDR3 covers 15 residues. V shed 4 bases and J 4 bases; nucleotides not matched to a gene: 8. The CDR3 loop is CASSLAGFSADTQYF. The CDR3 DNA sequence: TGCGCCAGCAGCCTAGCGGGTTTTAGCGCAGATACGCAGTATTTT.

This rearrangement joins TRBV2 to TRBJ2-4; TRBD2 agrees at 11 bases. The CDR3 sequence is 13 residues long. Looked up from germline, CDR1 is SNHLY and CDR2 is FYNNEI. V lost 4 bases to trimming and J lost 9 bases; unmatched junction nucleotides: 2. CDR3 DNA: TGTGCCAGCAGTGCGACTAGCGGGGCCATTCAGTACTTC. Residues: CASSATSGAIQYF. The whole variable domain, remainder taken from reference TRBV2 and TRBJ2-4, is EPEVTQTPSHQVTQMGQEVILRCVPISNHLYFYWYRQILGQKVEFLVSFYNNEISEKSEIFDDQFSVERPDGSNFTLKIRSTKLEDSAMYFCASSATSGAIQYFGAGTRLSVL.

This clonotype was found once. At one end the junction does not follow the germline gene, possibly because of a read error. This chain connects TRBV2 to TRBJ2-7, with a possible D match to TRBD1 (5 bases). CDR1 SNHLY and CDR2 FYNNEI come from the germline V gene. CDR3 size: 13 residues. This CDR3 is CASSQDIYYERYF. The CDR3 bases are TGTGCCAGCAGTCAGGACATTTACTACGAGCGGTACTTC.